These 31 T cell receptor beta chains originate from one sample sequenced in a study of shared clonotypes between healthy human individuals. Some clones are missing from TCRdb's copy, which holds only in-frame ones; the method was immunoSEQ multiplex PCR. Here the sample spans about 2.4 million clones, approximately 93% being singletons. Sequenced material: naive CD4+ T cells from PBMCs. This sample's subset: CD45RA+ positively selected. Receptor source: a man between 18 and 29 years old in good health. Some clones in this sample may be carry-over from other donors' samples.

This clone was seen a single time. The V and J genes are TRBV7-8 and TRBJ1-5, with D perhaps TRBD1 (5 bases). Germline lookup yields CDR1 SGHVS and CDR2 FQNEAQ. The germline V and J ends were trimmed by 4 bases and 6 bases, with 16 bases remaining between them. The CDR3 length is 15 residues. The CDR3 DNA sequence: TGTGCCAGCAGCTCAAACTCGGTAACAGGTCAGCCCCAGCATTTT. This codes for CASSSNSVTGQPQHF.

CDR3 sequence: CASTILGNTGELFF. In DNA, the CDR3 is TGTGCCAGCACGATTTTGGGGAACACCGGGGAGCTGTTTTTT. The chain uses TRBV6-1 and TRBJ2-2; no firm D call. Germline assignment: CDR1 MNHNS and CDR2 SASEGT. V was pared by 7 bases and J by 1 base, with 10 bases between. This CDR3 is 14 amino acids long.

The rearrangement links TRBV27 to TRBJ2-3; D may be TRBD1 (5 bases). The CDR3 consists of 15 residues. CDR1 and CDR2 from the germline V gene are MNHEY and SMNVEV (reference sequence). V lost 4 bases and J lost 6, with 17 bases in between. CDR3 nucleotide sequence: TGTGCCAGCAGTTCCGAGGCAGGGCCTTGGGATACGCAGTATTTT. It codes for CASSSEAGPWDTQYF.

The V call is TRBV6-5, the J call TRBJ2-7; TRBD1 matches 7 bases. Germline CDR1 reads MNHEY; CDR2 reads SVGAGI. The CDR3 totals 14 residues. The trim removed 10 bases at V and 9 bases at J, leaving 18 bases unmatched. The CDR3 nucleotides are TGTGCCATCGGGGTAGGGACAGACCACATGAGGCAGTACTTC. It codes for CAIGVGTDHMRQYF.

The V call is TRBV11-2, the J call TRBJ2-5; D ambiguous. The V end lost 5 bases, the J end lost 5 bases, and 15 bases lay between the germline ends. This CDR3 has 14 amino acids. CDR1 is SGHAT and CDR2 is FQNNGV in the germline V gene. CDR3: CASSQSIAPETQYF. The DNA for the CDR3 is TGTGCCAGCAGCCAGTCCATAGCCCCGGAGACCCAGTACTTC.

A word on this clone: Germline is not matched at one junction end, which may reflect a read error. The V gene is TRBV7-9, the J gene TRBJ1-4; possibly TRBD1 for D (5 bases). Germline V gene sequence: CDR1 SEHNR, CDR2 FQNEAQ (reference sequence). This CDR3 is 15 amino acids long. Written as DNA, the CDR3 is TGTGCCAGCAGCTTAGCTCCAGGGAGTAATCAAAAACTGTTTTTT. Its translation: CASSLAPGSNQKLFF. Variable domain in full (rest from reference TRBV7-9 and TRBJ1-4): DTGVSQNPRHKITKRGQNVTFRCDPISEHNRLYWYRQTLGQGPEFLTYFQNEAQLEKSRLLSDRFSAERPKGSFSTLEIQRTEQGDSAMYLCASSLAPGSNQKLFFGSGTQLSVL.

The genes are TRBV7-9 and TRBJ2-7; D unresolved. The CDR3 totals 14 residues. CDR1 SEHNR and CDR2 FQNEAQ come from the germline V gene (reference sequence). The V end was cut by 4 bases, the J end by 0 bases, with 10 bases between. The CDR3 coding sequence is TGTGCCAGCAGCTCTCACTTGAACTCCTACGAGCAGTACTTC. Translated, it gives CASSSHLNSYEQYF.

The V and J genes are TRBV7-2 and TRBJ2-2, with unresolved D. Trimming shortened V by 3 bases and J by 4 bases, and 12 bases separated the two germline ends. Germline V lookup: CDR1 SGHTA, CDR2 FQGNSA. This CDR3 spans 15 amino acids. CDR3: CASSFRISSTGELFF. CDR3 DNA: TGTGCCAGCAGCTTTCGAATTTCAAGCACCGGGGAGCTGTTTTTT.

The V call is TRBV7-7, the J call TRBJ2-3; the match to TRBD2 covers 10 bases. This CDR3 is 15 amino acids long. V lost 5 bases and J lost 2; bases outside the gene matches: 4. Germline CDR1 and CDR2: SSHAT and FNYEAQ (reference sequence). The CDR3 reads CASSATSGLTDTQYF. CDR3 sequence (DNA): TGTGCCAGCAGCGCGACTAGCGGGCTCACAGATACGCAGTATTTT.

A note on this clone: At the DNA level, this CDR3 is encoded by other sequences in the same sample as well. The chain links TRBV6-5 to TRBJ2-7; D unresolved. V lost 6 bases to trimming and J lost 2 bases, with 14 bases between them. Germline V gene data show CDR1 as MNHEY and CDR2 as SVGAGI. The CDR3 is 14 residues long. As DNA, the CDR3 is TGTGCCAGCAGGAAACGGACCGAACCCTACGAGCAGTACTTC. Protein: CASRKRTEPYEQYF.

The chain combines TRBV19 with TRBJ2-5; 7 bases match TRBD2. Germline-derived CDR1 and CDR2 are LNHDA and SQIVND (reference sequence). The CDR3 runs to 14 residues. Unmatched junction bases numbered 5, after V lost 6 bases and J lost 1 base. CDR3 in DNA: TGTGCCAGTAGATTGACTAGCCGCCAAGAGACCCAGTACTTC. This codes for CASRLTSRQETQYF.

The chain combines TRBV19 with TRBJ2-1; 9 bases match TRBD1. V gave up 4 bases and J gave up 7 bases; unmatched junction bases: 8. Germline V gene sequence: CDR1 LNHDA, CDR2 SQIVND (reference sequence). CDR3 length: 15 amino acids. The CDR3 loop is CASSNGQGIRNEQFF. The DNA of the CDR3 is TGTGCCAGTAGTAATGGACAGGGGATTCGGAATGAGCAGTTCTTC. Supplemented by reference TRBV19 and TRBJ2-1, the full variable domain reads DGGITQSPKYLFRKEGQNVTLSCEQNLNHDAMYWYRQDPGQGLRLIYYSQIVNDFQKGDIAEGYSVSREKKESFPLTVTSAQKNPTAFYLCASSNGQGIRNEQFFGPGTRLTVL.

This clone has a handful of counts. The genes are TRBV19 and TRBJ2-2; D uncertain. Germline CDR1 is LNHDA and CDR2 is SQIVND (reference sequence). The CDR3 loop spans 14 amino acids. Between the trimmed V and J ends, which lost 2 bases and 6 bases, there was a span of 10 bases. CDR3 loop: CASSIKSSAGELFF. In DNA, the CDR3 is TGTGCCAGTAGTATAAAGTCGTCGGCCGGGGAGCTGTTTTTT.

This sequence joins TRBV5-1 and TRBJ2-5, with D perhaps matching TRBD2 (6 bases). Germline V gene sequence: CDR1 SGHRS, CDR2 YFSETQ. Trimming cost V 4 bases and J 4 bases, with 14 bases left between them. CDR3 size: 14 residues. The CDR3 region is CASSRERARETQYF. The CDR3 nucleotides read TGCGCCAGCAGCCGTGAGCGGGCGCGAGAGACCCAGTACTTC.

This clone was counted once. This chain joins TRBV5-6 and TRBJ1-6; D ambiguous. CDR1 is SGHDT and CDR2 is YYEEEE in the germline V gene. Trimming left V 0 bases short and J 5 bases short, with 3 bases between. The CDR3 has 13 residues. In DNA, the CDR3 is TGTGCCAGCAGCTTGGACGATAATTCACCCCTCCACTTT. As protein: CASSLDDNSPLHF.

CDR3 in DNA: TGTGCCAGCATGGAAGGGGTCGGCACAGATACGCAGTATTTT. Translated, it gives CASMEGVGTDTQYF. The chain recombines TRBV6-1 with TRBJ2-3; D is perhaps TRBD1 (5 bases). V lost 7 bases, J lost 1 base, and 12 bases lay in between. CDR3 length: 14 residues. Germline CDR1 MNHNS, CDR2 SASEGT.

As to this clone: This same CDR3 is encoded by further DNA sequences in the sample. The gene calls are TRBV6-1 and TRBJ1-1; the match to TRBD1 covers 9 bases. Trimming removed 5 bases from V and 0 bases from J; junction bases left unmatched: 4. Germline CDR1 is MNHNS and CDR2 is SASEGT. The CDR3 is made up of 15 amino acids. The DNA for the CDR3 is TGTGCCAGCAGTCCCGGGACAGGGCTGAACACTGAAGCTTTCTTT. As protein: CASSPGTGLNTEAFF.

Comments on this clone: This CDR3 is also generated by other DNA sequences in the sample. The chain has TRBV7-2 and TRBJ1-5; D is unclear. V was clipped by 6 bases and J by 4 bases, with 10 bases between them. Germline lookup yields CDR1 SGHTA and CDR2 FQGNSA. The CDR3 is 13 residues long. The chain's CDR3 is CASSLDRNQPQHF. The CDR3, as DNA: TGTGCCAGCAGTTTGGACCGGAATCAGCCCCAGCATTTT.

The rearrangement joins TRBV6-5 to TRBJ2-5; maybe TRBD1 (6 bases). TRBJ2-7 matches the DNA end more closely, so the J call is doubtful. The CDR3 sequence is 14 residues long. Germline values: CDR1 MNHEY, CDR2 SVGAGI. The DNA for the CDR3 is TGTGCCAGCAGTTACTCAGGCAGGGGTTACGAGCAGTACTTC. It translates to CASSYSGRGYEQYF.

The V and J genes are TRBV5-4 and TRBJ2-1; D ambiguous. The V end lost 4 bases, the J end lost 9 bases, and 14 bases lay between the germline ends. Germline assignment: CDR1 SGHNT and CDR2 YYREEE (reference sequence). This CDR3 contains 13 residues. The CDR3 region has the DNA TGTGCCAGCAGCAGTCGCGGAACCGGTGAGCAGTTCTTC. This codes for CASSSRGTGEQFF.

The chain combines TRBV2 with TRBJ1-5; no clear D. This CDR3 is 12 amino acids long. CDR1 and CDR2 from the germline V gene are SNHLY and FYNNEI. V was trimmed by 5 bases and J by 7 bases, leaving 9 bases between them. The CDR3 loop is CASSPGRQPQHF. In nucleotides, the CDR3 is TGTGCCAGCAGTCCCGGGCGGCAGCCCCAGCATTTT.

The gene calls are TRBV19 and TRBJ1-5, with unresolved D. Germline V lookup: CDR1 LNHDA, CDR2 SQIVND (reference sequence). This CDR3 is 14 amino acids long. Trimming removed 5 bases from V and 5 bases from J, with 13 bases in between. The CDR3 nucleotides are TGTGCCAGTAGTTCGGGAAGGGTGGATCAGCCCCAGCATTTT. Translated: CASSSGRVDQPQHF.

The chain has TRBV7-2 and TRBJ1-1, with 7 positions matching TRBD1. CDR1 is SGHTA, CDR2 FQGNSA, per germline. This CDR3 spans 15 amino acids. V dropped 1 base and J dropped 6; count of bases not matched to a gene: 8. In nucleotides, the CDR3 is TGTGCCAGCAGCTTAGTGGGAGGGGGCAAGTCTGAAGCTTTCTTT. Protein product: CASSLVGGGKSEAFF. Variable domain in full (rest from reference TRBV7-2 and TRBJ1-1): GAGVSQSPSNKVTEKGKDVELRCDPISGHTALYWYRQSLGQGLEFLIYFQGNSAPDKSGLPSDRFSAERTGGSVSTLTIQRTQQEDSAVYLCASSLVGGGKSEAFFGQGTRLTVV.

The chain has TRBV29-1 and TRBJ1-2; unclear D gene. With 2 bases removed from V and 3 bases from J, the gap between germline ends came to 13 bases. The CDR3 covers 14 residues. Germline V gene sequence: CDR1 SQVTM, CDR2 ANQGSEA. DNA of the CDR3: TGCAGCGTTGAAAGCCGGGCAGCCGACTATGGCTACACCTTC. Encoded protein: CSVESRAADYGYTF. The whole variable domain, filled in from reference TRBV29-1 and TRBJ1-2, reads SAVISQKPSRDICQRGTSLTIQCQVDSQVTMMFWYRQQPGQSLTLIATANQGSEATYESGFVIDKFPISRPNLTFSTLTVSNMSPEDSSIYLCSVESRAADYGYTFGSGTRLTVV.

A single count supports this clone. The chain recombines TRBV6-5 with TRBJ1-5; D remains unclear. Germline V gives CDR1 MNHEY, CDR2 SVGAGI. Trimming shortened V by 5 bases and J by 8 bases, and 16 bases separated the two germline ends. This CDR3 comprises 14 residues. This CDR3 reads CASSPRSRPEPQHF. For the CDR3, the DNA is TGTGCCAGCAGTCCCCGGAGTCGTCCTGAGCCCCAGCATTTT.

The sample holds one count of this clone. The genes are TRBV5-6 and TRBJ1-2; weak D call: TRBD1 (5 bases). This CDR3 has 15 amino acids. V dropped 0 bases and J dropped 4 bases, with 13 bases sitting between them. Per the germline V gene, CDR1 is SGHDT and CDR2 is YYEEEE. The CDR3 region is CASSLDLTGTYGYTF. The CDR3 nucleotides are TGTGCCAGCAGCTTGGACCTGACGGGGACCTATGGCTACACCTTC.

This chain connects TRBV19 to TRBJ1-5, with a weak D call TRBD1 (6 bases). The CDR3 length is 14 residues. Trimming pared 6 bases from V and 3 bases from J, leaving 12 bases between. Per the germline V gene, CDR1 is LNHDA and CDR2 is SQIVND (reference sequence). CDR3 in amino acids: CASSAQGTNQPQHF. The CDR3 nucleotides are TGTGCCAGTAGCGCTCAGGGGACCAATCAGCCCCAGCATTTT.

On this clone itself: Within the sample, other DNA sequences also encode this same CDR3. V is TRBV29-1 and J is TRBJ2-1; 8 positions match TRBD1. V shed 6 bases, J shed 1 base, and the junction held 5 bases outside the gene matches. From germline, CDR1 is SQVTM and CDR2 ANQGSEA. The CDR3 is made up of 14 amino acids. The chain's CDR3 is CSVERDRSYNEQFF. The CDR3 DNA is TGCAGCGTAGAACGGGACAGGTCCTACAATGAGCAGTTCTTC.

The chain links TRBV27 to TRBJ1-1; D is possibly TRBD1 (6 bases). Trimming took 6 bases from V and 4 from J, leaving 18 bases between them. CDR3 length: 15 amino acids. Germline V gene sequence: CDR1 MNHEY, CDR2 SMNVEV (reference sequence). CDR3 coding DNA: TGTGCCAGCAGACCCTCCAGTCCAGGGGCCACTGAAGCTTTCTTT. This sequence encodes CASRPSSPGATEAFF.

With regard to this clone: The sample contains more than one DNA sequence encoding this CDR3. The CDR3 sequence is CASSLVSNQPQHF. The CDR3 DNA is TGTGCCAGCAGCTTAGTGAGCAATCAGCCCCAGCATTTT. The rearrangement joins TRBV7-2 to TRBJ1-5; D remains unclear. V lost 1 base to trimming and J lost 1 base, with 2 bases between them. The CDR3 is 13 amino acids. The germline gives CDR1 SGHTA, CDR2 FQGNSA.

This CDR3 reads CASRQFALGGGGNEQFF. The CDR3 coding sequence is TGTGCCAGCCGTCAGTTTGCCCTCGGGGGTGGTGGAAATGAGCAGTTCTTC. The chain is built from TRBV28 and TRBJ2-1, with D possibly TRBD2 on 6 matching bases. The length of the CDR3 is 17 residues. Between the trimmed V and J ends, which lost 8 bases and 7 bases, there was a span of 27 bases. The germline V gene encodes CDR1 MDHEN and CDR2 SYDVKM.